In its sample, the clone carrying this TCR beta chain was seen a few times. What it binds is unknown. The sample is drawn from a study of T cell repertoires in cytomegalovirus infection. The V end was cut by 4 bases, the J end by 4 bases, with 11 bases between. CDR1 is MDHEN, CDR2 SYDVKM, per germline. CDR3 size: 14 residues. Using its own MiXCR run on the reads, TCRdb lists one record per CDR3 protein. The profile shows 700,000 to 900,000 distinct CDR3 sequences, about 29% of them singletons. The sample here was cultured CD8+ T cells from PBMCs, taken from culture after CMV antigen stimulation. The clonotype comes from a human donor in good health (CMV status not recorded). Some clones in this sample may be carry-over from other donors' samples. The chain has TRBV28 and TRBJ1-5, with D possibly TRBD1 on 6 matching bases. The CDR3 reads CASSSNRANQPQHF. The CDR3 DNA follows: TGTGCCAGCAGTTCAAACAGGGCTAATCAGCCCCAGCATTTT.